The entry below describes one T cell receptor (beta chain). This specimen comes from a study of technical replicates of blood from several donors. Clones were read by immunoSEQ multiplex PCR, and TCRdb kept only the in-frame ones, dropping some. The sample shows approximately 81,000 clones, roughly four fifths of them seen only once. Per the germline V gene, CDR1 is MGHRA and CDR2 is YSYEKL. The length of the CDR3 is 13 residues. With 1 base removed from V and 10 bases from J, the gap between germline ends came to 12 bases. The clonotype was recovered from a human donor in good health. Some clones in this sample may be carry-over from other donors' samples. V is TRBV4-1 and J is TRBJ2-3; D ambiguous. What was sequenced was PBMCs. The DNA of the CDR3 is TGCGCCAGCAGCCAAGTCCTCCTAGAGCCGCAGTATTTT. Its protein product is CASSQVLLEPQYF.